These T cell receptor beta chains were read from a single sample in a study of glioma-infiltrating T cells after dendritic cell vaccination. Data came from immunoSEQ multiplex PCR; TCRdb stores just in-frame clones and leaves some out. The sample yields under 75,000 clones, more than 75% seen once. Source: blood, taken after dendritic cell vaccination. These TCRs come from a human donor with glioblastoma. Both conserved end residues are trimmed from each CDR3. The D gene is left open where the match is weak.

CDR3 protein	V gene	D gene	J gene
ASSSGGGKDTQY	TRBV21-1	-	TRBJ2-3
ASTHEQY	TRBV10-1	-	TRBJ2-7
ASSTGSGYEQY	TRBV19	-	TRBJ2-7
AIKPRDTSSGNTIY	TRBV10-3	-	TRBJ1-3
SVGGGTEAF	TRBV29-1	-	TRBJ1-1
ASSFSEAAQETQY	TRBV9	-	TRBJ2-5
ASSQGPGTGGRRNTGELF	TRBV4-1	TRBD1	TRBJ2-2
ASSEQAGRAEQY	TRBV2	TRBD2	TRBJ2-7
SVGLAAGELF	TRBV29-1	TRBD2	TRBJ2-2
ASSMTVGVEKLF	TRBV19	-	TRBJ1-4
AWEHLSTEAF	TRBV30	-	TRBJ1-1
ASSSGTAYQEIQY	TRBV4-1	TRBD1	TRBJ2-5
ASSGTAPNSPLH	TRBV6-5	TRBD1	TRBJ1-6
ATSRDRGINTGELF	TRBV15	-	TRBJ2-2
ASSARDSTYEQY	TRBV9	TRBD1	TRBJ2-7
ASSESSGGYYEQY	TRBV10-2	TRBD2	TRBJ2-7
ASSGTENTEAF	TRBV6-1	-	TRBJ1-1
ASSQQVNTEAF	TRBV18	-	TRBJ1-1
ASSLIRGGPAVADTQY	TRBV7-3	TRBD2	TRBJ2-3
ASSLTQGGYSPLH	TRBV7-9	TRBD1	TRBJ1-6
ASSWNRGSGEQY	TRBV5-1	TRBD1	TRBJ2-7
ASSLGESRGEEQY	TRBV11-2	-	TRBJ2-7
ASSPARGNEQF	TRBV5-4	-	TRBJ2-1
ASSEYKGFNEKLF	TRBV25-1	-	TRBJ1-4
ASSLGFQVDEKLF	TRBV7-9	-	TRBJ1-4
ATRDSKEASYNSPLH	TRBV10-3	TRBD1	TRBJ1-6
ASSLSAQRGVSTDTQY	TRBV5-1	TRBD2	TRBJ2-3
ASSQHETGTVTDTQY	TRBV4-3	TRBD1	TRBJ2-3
ASSLEGGVNTEAF	TRBV5-5	-	TRBJ1-1
ASSSAGGSPLH	TRBV7-3	-	TRBJ1-6
ASSSAGRGLGDTQY	TRBV7-2	-	TRBJ2-3
ASNDGGKGDNEKLF	TRBV5-5	-	TRBJ1-4
ASSPPGGISKETQY	TRBV18	-	TRBJ2-5
ASSVGAGARSTDTQY	TRBV9	TRBD2	TRBJ2-3
SAGGDRGNAF	TRBV29-1	TRBD1	TRBJ1-1
ASNTGTSVLNEQF	TRBV7-2	TRBD2	TRBJ2-1
ASSHAGQGSQPQH	TRBV4-1	TRBD1	TRBJ1-5
ASSPGQGFSYEQY	TRBV27	TRBD1	TRBJ2-7
ASSQGTGKASELF	TRBV4-3	-	TRBJ2-2
ASSRTSGGVEETQY	TRBV5-4	TRBD2	TRBJ2-5
ASSQVAGNYGYT	TRBV14	-	TRBJ1-2
ASMPGGSGISYEQY	TRBV27	TRBD2	TRBJ2-7
ASSPPGDYTEAF	TRBV9	-	TRBJ1-1
ASSGPDRRYTDTQY	TRBV2	-	TRBJ2-3
ASSQDRGGHDNEQF	TRBV4-3	TRBD2	TRBJ2-1
AWSQTGNTEAF	TRBV30	-	TRBJ1-1
ASSPRGTGLSSYEQY	TRBV4-1	-	TRBJ2-7
ASSTYTGELF	TRBV7-2	-	TRBJ2-2
AWSVLPVNTEAF	TRBV30	-	TRBJ1-1
ASSTSGGPDTDTQY	TRBV11-2	TRBD2	TRBJ2-3
SARTGYGYT	TRBV20-1	-	TRBJ1-2
ASSRGGVYGYT	TRBV6-5	-	TRBJ1-2